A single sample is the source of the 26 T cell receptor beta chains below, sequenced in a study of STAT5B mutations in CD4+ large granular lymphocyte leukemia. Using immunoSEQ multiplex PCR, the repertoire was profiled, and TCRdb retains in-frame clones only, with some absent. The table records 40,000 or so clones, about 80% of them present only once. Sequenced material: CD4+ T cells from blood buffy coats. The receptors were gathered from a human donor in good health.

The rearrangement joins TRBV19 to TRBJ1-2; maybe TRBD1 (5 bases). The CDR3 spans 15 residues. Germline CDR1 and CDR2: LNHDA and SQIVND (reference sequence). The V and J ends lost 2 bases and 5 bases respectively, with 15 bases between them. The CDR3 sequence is CASSIPGSVTYGYTF. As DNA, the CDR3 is TGTGCCAGTAGTATACCAGGGAGCGTGACGTATGGCTACACCTTC.

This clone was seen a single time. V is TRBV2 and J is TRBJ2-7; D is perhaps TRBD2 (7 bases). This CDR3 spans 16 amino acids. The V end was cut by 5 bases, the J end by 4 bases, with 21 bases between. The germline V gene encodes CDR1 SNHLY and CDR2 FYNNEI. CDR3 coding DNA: TGTGCCAGCAGTCCAGAGGGGGGAGGGAATACGTACGAGCAGTACTTC. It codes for CASSPEGGGNTYEQYF.

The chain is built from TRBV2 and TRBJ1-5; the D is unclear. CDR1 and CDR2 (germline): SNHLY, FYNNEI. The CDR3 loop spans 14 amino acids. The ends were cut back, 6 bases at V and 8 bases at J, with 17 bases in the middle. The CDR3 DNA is TGTGCCAGCAGATTTGACTTAGGACCAGAGCCCCAGCATTTT. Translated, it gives CASRFDLGPEPQHF. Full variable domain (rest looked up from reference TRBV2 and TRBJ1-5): EPEVTQTPSHQVTQMGQEVILRCVPISNHLYFYWYRQILGQKVEFLVSFYNNEISEKSEIFDDQFSVERPDGSNFTLKIRSTKLEDSAMYFCASRFDLGPEPQHFGDGTRLSIL.

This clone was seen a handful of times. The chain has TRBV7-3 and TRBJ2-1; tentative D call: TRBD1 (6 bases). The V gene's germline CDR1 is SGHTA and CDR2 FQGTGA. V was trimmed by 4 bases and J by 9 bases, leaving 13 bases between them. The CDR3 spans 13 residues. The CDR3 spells CASSSPGTREQFF. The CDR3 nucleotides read TGTGCCAGCAGCTCACCCGGGACACGTGAGCAGTTCTTC.

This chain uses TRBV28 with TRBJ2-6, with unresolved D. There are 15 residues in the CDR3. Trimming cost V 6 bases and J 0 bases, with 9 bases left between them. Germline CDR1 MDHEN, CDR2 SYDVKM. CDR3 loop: CASRPWASGANVLTF. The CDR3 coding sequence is TGTGCCAGCAGGCCCTGGGCCTCTGGGGCCAACGTCCTGACTTTC.

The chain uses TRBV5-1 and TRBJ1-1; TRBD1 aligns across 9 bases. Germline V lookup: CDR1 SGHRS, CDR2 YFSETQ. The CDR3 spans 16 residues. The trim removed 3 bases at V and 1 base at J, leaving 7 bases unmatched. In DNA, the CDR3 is TGCGCCAGCAGCTGGGGACAGGGAAGATCGAACACTGAAGCTTTCTTT. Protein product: CASSWGQGRSNTEAFF.

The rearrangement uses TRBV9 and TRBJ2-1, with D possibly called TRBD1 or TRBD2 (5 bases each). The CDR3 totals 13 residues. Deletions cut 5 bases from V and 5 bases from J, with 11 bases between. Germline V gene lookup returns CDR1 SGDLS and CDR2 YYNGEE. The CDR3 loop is CASRRGRDNEQFF. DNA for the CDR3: TGTGCCAGCAGGAGGGGAAGGGACAATGAGCAGTTCTTC. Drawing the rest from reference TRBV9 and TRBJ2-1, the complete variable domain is DSGVTQTPKHLITATGQRVTLRCSPRSGDLSVYWYQQSLDQGLQFLIQYYNGEERAKGNILERFSAQQFPDLHSELNLSSLELGDSALYFCASRRGRDNEQFFGPGTRLTVL.

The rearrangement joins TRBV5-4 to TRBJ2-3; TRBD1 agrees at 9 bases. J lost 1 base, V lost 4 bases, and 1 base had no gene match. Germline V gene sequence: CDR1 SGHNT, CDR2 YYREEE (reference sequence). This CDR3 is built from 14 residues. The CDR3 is CASSRDRGTDTQYF. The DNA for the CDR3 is TGTGCCAGCAGCAGGGACAGGGGCACAGATACGCAGTATTTT.

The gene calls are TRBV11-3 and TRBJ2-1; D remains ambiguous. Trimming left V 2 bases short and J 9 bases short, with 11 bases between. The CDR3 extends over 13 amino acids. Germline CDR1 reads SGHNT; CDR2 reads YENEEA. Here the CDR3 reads CASSLFGGGEQFF. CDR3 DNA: TGTGCCAGCAGCTTATTCGGCGGTGGTGAGCAGTTCTTC.

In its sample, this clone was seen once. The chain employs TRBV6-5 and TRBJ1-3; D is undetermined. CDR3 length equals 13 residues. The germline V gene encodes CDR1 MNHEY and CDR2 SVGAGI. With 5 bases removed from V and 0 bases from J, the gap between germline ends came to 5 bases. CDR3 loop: CASSQDSGNTIYF. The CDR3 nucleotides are TGTGCCAGCAGTCAAGACTCTGGAAACACCATATATTTT.

The CDR3 nucleotides read TGTGCTAGTGTTGAGGGCTCGGGCAAAAACATTCAGTACTTC. Its protein is CASVEGSGKNIQYF. The rearrangement links TRBV12-5 to TRBJ2-4, with a tentative D call TRBD2 (5 bases). The V gene lost 7 bases and the J gene lost 3 bases, with 13 bases spanning the gap. The CDR3 runs 14 residues. In germline, CDR1 is LGHNT, CDR2 FRNRAP.

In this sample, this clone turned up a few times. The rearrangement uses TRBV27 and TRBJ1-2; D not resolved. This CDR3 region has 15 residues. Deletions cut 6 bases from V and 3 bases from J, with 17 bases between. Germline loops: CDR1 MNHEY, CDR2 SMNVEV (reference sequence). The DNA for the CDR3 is TGTGCCAGCAGCGCTGAAGGACGCGGAGACTATGGCTACACCTTC. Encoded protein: CASSAEGRGDYGYTF.

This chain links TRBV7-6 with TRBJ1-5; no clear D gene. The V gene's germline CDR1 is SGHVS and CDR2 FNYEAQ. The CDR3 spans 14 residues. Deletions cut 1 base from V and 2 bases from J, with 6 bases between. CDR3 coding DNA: TGTGCCAGCAGCTTAGGGGCAGGCAATCAGCCCCAGCATTTT. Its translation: CASSLGAGNQPQHF. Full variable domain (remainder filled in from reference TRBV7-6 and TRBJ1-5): GAGVSQSPRYKVTKRGQDVALRCDPISGHVSLYWYRQALGQGPEFLTYFNYEAQQDKSGLPNDRFSAERPEGSISTLTIQRTEQRDSAMYRCASSLGAGNQPQHFGDGTRLSIL.

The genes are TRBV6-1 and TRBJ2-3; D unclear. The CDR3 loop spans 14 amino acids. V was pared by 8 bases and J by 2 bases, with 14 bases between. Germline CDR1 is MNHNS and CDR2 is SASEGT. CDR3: CASANPGVTDTQYF. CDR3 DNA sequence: TGTGCCAGCGCAAACCCGGGTGTCACAGATACGCAGTATTTT.

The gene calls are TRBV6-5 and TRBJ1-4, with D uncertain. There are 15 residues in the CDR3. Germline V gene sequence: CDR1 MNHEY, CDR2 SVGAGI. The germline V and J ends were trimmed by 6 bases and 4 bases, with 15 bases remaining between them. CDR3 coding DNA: TGTGCCAGCAGCCCTTACCGGGTCTATAATGAAAAACTGTTTTTT. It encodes CASSPYRVYNEKLFF.

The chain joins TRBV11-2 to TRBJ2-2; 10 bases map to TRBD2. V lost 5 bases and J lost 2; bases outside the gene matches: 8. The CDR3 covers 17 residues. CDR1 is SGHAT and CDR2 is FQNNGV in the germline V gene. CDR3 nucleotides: TGTGCCAGCAGCCTTATAGCGGGAGGCCTAAACACCGGGGAGCTGTTTTTT. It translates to CASSLIAGGLNTGELFF.

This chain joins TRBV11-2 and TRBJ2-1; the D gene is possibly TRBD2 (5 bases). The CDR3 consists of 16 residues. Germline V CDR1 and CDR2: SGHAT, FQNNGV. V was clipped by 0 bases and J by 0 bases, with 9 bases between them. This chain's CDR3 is CASSLDLGSSYNEQFF. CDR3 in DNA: TGTGCCAGCAGCTTAGATCTAGGGAGCTCCTACAATGAGCAGTTCTTC. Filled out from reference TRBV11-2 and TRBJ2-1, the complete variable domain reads EAGVAQSPRYKIIEKRQSVAFWCNPISGHATLYWYQQILGQGPKLLIQFQNNGVVDDSQLPKDRFSAERLKGVDSTLKIQPAKLEDSAVYLCASSLDLGSSYNEQFFGPGTRLTVL.

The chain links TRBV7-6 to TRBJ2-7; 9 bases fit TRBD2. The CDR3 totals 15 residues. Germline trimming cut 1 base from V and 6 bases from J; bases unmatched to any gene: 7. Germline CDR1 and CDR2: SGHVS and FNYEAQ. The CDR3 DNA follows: TGTGCCAGCAGCTTAGGGCCTAGCGGGAATCTCGAGCAGTACTTC. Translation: CASSLGPSGNLEQYF. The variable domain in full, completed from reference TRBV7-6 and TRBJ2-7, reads GAGVSQSPRYKVTKRGQDVALRCDPISGHVSLYWYRQALGQGPEFLTYFNYEAQQDKSGLPNDRFSAERPEGSISTLTIQRTEQRDSAMYRCASSLGPSGNLEQYFGPGTRLTVT.

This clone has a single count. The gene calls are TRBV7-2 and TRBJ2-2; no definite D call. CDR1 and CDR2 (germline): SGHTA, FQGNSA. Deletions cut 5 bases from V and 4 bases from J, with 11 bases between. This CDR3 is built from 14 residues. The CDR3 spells CASSPRLSTGELFF. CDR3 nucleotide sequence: TGTGCCAGCAGCCCCCGACTTAGCACCGGGGAGCTGTTTTTT.

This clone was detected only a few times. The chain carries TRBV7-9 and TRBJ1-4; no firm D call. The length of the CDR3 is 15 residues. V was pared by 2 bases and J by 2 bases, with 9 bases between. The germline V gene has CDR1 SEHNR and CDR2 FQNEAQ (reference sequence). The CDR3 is CASSLSGWTNEKLFF. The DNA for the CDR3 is TGTGCCAGCAGCTTATCGGGGTGGACTAATGAAAAACTGTTTTTT.

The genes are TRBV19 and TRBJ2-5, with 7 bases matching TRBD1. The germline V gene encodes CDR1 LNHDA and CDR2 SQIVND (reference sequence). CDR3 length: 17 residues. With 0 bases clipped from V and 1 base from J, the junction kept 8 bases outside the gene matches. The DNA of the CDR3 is TGTGCCAGTAGTATAGATCGACAGGGACATGCCCAAGAGACCCAGTACTTC. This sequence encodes CASSIDRQGHAQETQYF.

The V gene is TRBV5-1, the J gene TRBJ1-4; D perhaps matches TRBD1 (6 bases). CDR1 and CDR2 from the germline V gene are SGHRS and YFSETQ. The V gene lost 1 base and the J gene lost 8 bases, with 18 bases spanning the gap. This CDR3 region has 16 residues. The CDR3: CASSLHWDTPREKLFF. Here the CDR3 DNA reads TGCGCCAGCAGCTTGCACTGGGACACCCCGCGCGAAAAACTGTTTTTT.

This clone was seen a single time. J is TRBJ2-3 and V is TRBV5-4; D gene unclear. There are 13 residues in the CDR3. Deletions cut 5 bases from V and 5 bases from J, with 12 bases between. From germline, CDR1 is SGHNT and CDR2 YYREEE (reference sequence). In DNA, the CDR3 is TGTGCCAGCAGTCGTACAGAAGAAGATACGCAGTATTTT. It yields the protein CASSRTEEDTQYF.

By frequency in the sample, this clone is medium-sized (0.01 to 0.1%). Here the CDR3 reads CASGHRATIGEQYF. The CDR3 region has the DNA TGTGCCAGCGGCCACAGGGCTACTATAGGCGAGCAGTACTTC. V and J are TRBV7-9 and TRBJ2-7, with a possible D match to TRBD1 (6 bases). The V gene lost 8 bases and the J gene lost 6 bases, with 20 bases spanning the gap. Germline loops: CDR1 SEHNR, CDR2 FQNEAQ (reference sequence). This CDR3 is built from 14 residues.

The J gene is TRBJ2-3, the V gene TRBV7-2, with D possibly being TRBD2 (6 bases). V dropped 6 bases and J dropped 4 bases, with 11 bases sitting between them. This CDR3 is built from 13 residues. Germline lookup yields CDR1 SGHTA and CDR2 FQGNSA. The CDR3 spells CASRGGAADTQYF. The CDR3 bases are TGTGCCAGCAGGGGCGGGGCGGCAGATACGCAGTATTTT.

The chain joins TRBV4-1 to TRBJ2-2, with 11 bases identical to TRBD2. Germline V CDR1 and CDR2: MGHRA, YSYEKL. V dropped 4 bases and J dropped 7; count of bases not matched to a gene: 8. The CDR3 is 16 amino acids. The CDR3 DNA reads TGCGCCAGCAGCCGCCTTAGCGGGGGGGCGGGCGGGGAGCTGTTTTTT. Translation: CASSRLSGGAGGELFF.